This passage covers 3 T cell receptor beta chains from one sample sequenced in a study of patients and donors after allogeneic stem cell transplantation. TCRdb analysed the RT-PCR reads with MiXCR anew, one entry per CDR3 protein. The table shows approximately 160,000 distinct CDR3 sequences, with roughly 30% occurring only once. The sequencing input was blood, either unsorted or a sorted T cell fraction (not recorded which). The receptors stem from a human donor who was either an allogeneic HSCT recipient or a stem cell or donor lymphocyte infusion donor (not recorded which). It is not recorded whose cells these are; they may come from a transplant donor.

The rearrangement joins TRBV28 to TRBJ2-1; 9 positions agree with TRBD2. The CDR3 is 18 amino acids. V was clipped by 2 bases and J by 5 bases; unmatched bases: 13. The germline V gene has CDR1 MDHEN and CDR2 SYDVKM. CDR3 DNA: TGTGCCAGCAGTTTACCCCCCTTTGTAGCGGGAGTGGACAATGAGCAGTTCTTC. Translating it yields CASSLPPFVAGVDNEQFF.

The chain couples TRBV7-3 to TRBJ2-2; D not resolved. This CDR3 is built from 13 residues. Germline CDR1 SGHTA, CDR2 FQGTGA. V was cut by 6 bases and J by 3 bases, with 8 bases left in between. CDR3 in amino acids: CASSTTYTGELFF. For the CDR3, the DNA is TGTGCCAGCAGTACGACCTACACCGGGGAGCTGTTTTTT.

The rearrangement joins TRBV4-2 to TRBJ2-5, with 10 bases aligning to TRBD2. The CDR3 covers 16 residues. Losses at the gene ends were 2 bases for V and 3 bases for J; bases not matched to a gene: 6. Germline V gene data show CDR1 as LGHNA and CDR2 as YNFKEQ. The DNA of the CDR3 is TGTGCCAGCAGCCAACCTAGCGGGAGTGAAAAAGAGACCCAGTACTTC. Translated: CASSQPSGSEKETQYF.